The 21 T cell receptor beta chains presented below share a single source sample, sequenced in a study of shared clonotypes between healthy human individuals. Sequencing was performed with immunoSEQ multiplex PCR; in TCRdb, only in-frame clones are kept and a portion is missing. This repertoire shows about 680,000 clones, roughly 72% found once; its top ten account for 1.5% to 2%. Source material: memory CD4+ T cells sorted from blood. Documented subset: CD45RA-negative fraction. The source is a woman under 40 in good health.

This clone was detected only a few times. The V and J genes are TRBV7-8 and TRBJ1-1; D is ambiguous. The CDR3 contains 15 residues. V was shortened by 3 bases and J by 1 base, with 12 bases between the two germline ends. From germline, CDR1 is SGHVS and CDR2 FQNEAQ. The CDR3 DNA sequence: TGTGCCAGCAGCTTTATGTCGGCAGAGAACACTGAAGCTTTCTTT. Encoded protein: CASSFMSAENTEAFF.

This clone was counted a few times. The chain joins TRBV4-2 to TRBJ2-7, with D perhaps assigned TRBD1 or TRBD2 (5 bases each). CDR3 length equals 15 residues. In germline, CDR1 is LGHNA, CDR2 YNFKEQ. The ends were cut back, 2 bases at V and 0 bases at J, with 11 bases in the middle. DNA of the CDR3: TGTGCCAGCAGCCAACCAAGGGGAGACTCCTACGAGCAGTACTTC. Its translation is CASSQPRGDSYEQYF.

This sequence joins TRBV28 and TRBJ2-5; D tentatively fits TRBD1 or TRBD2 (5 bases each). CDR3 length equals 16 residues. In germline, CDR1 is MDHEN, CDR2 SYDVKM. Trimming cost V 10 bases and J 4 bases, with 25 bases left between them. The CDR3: CATHSGTTPSRETQYF. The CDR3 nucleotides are TGTGCCACTCATTCGGGGACGACCCCTTCGCGAGAGACCCAGTACTTC.

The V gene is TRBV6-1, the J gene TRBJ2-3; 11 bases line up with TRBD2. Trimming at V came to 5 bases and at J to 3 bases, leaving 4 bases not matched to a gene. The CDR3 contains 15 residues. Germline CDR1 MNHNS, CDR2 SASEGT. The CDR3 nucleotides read TGTGCCAGCAGTTCACTAGCGGGAGTAACAGATACGCAGTATTTT. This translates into CASSSLAGVTDTQYF.

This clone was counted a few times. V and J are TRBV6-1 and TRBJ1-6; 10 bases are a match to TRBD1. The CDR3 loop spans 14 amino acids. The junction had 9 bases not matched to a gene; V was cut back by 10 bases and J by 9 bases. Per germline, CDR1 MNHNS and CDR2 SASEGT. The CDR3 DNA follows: TGTGCCACCACTCTCCGGGACAGGGGTTCACCCCTCCACTTT. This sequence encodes CATTLRDRGSPLHF.

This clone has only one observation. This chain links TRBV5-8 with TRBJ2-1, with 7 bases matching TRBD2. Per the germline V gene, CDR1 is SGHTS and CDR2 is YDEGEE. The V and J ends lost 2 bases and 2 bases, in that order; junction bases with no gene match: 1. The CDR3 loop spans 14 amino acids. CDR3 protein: CASSLAGTYNEQFF. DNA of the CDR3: TGTGCCAGCAGCTTAGCGGGAACCTACAATGAGCAGTTCTTC.

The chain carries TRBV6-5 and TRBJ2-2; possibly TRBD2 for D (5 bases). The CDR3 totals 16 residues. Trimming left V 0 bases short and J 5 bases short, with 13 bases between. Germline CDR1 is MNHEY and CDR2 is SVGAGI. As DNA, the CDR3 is TGTGCCAGCAGTTACTCCAGCGGAAGCGAAACCGGGGAGCTGTTTTTT. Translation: CASSYSSGSETGELFF.

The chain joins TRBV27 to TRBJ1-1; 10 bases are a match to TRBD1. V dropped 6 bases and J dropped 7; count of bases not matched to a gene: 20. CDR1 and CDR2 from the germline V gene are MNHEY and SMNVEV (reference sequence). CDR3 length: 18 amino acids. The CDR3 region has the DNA TGTGCCAGCAGATCCCCAACCGGGACAGGGGCCGCCTTCGGTGAAGCTTTCTTT. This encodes CASRSPTGTGAAFGEAFF.

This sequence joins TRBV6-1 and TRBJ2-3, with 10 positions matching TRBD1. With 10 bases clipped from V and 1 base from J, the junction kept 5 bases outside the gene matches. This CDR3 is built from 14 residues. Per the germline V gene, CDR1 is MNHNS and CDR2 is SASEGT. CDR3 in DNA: TGTGCCACAACCGGGACAGGGGGCACAGATACGCAGTATTTT. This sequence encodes CATTGTGGTDTQYF.

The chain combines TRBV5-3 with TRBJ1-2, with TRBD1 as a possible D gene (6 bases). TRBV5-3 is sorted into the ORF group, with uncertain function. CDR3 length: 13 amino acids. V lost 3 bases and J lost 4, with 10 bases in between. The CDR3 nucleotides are TGTGCCAGAAGCTGCCGGGACATCTATGGCTACACCTTC. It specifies CARSCRDIYGYTF.

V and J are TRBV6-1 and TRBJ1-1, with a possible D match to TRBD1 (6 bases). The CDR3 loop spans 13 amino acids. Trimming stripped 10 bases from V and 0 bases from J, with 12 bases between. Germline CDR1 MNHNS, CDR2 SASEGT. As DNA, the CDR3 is TGTGCCACCTCAGGGGCAATGAACACTGAAGCTTTCTTT. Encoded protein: CATSGAMNTEAFF.

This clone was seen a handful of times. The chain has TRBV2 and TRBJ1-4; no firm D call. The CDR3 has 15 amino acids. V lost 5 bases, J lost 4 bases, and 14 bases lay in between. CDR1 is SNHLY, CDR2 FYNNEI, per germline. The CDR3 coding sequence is TGTGCCAGCAGTATAAACGGCCGAGATAATGAAAAACTGTTTTTT. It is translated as CASSINGRDNEKLFF.

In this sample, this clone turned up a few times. CDR3 sequence reads: CASSLGTSGISEQFF. CDR3 in DNA: TGTGCCAGCAGCCTGGGGACTAGCGGGATAAGTGAGCAGTTCTTC. The rearrangement uses TRBV6-6 and TRBJ2-1; TRBD2 aligns across 13 bases. Germline CDR1 is MNHNY and CDR2 is SVGAGI (reference sequence). After removal of 6 bases from V and 9 bases from J, the junction contained 8 bases not matched to a gene. This CDR3 is built from 15 residues.

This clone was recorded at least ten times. This CDR3 reads CSALNSRDTGELFF. DNA for the CDR3: TGCAGCGCCCTCAACTCGAGGGACACCGGGGAGCTGTTTTTT. The chain carries TRBV29-1 and TRBJ2-2, with a possible D match to TRBD2 (5 bases). Trimming cost V 7 bases and J 3 bases, with 15 bases left between them. The CDR3 spans 14 residues. Germline values: CDR1 SQVTM, CDR2 ANQGSEA.

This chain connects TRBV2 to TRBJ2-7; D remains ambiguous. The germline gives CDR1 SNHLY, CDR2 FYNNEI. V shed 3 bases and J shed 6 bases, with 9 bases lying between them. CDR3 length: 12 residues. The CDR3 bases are TGTGCCAGCAGTGACCAAAACACCGAGCAGTACTTC. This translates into CASSDQNTEQYF.

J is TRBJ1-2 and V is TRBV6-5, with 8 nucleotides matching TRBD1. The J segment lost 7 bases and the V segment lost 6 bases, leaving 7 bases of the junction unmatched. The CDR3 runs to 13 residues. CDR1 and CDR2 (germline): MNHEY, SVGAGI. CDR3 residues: CASRKGQVVGYTF. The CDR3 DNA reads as TGTGCCAGCAGAAAGGGACAGGTTGTTGGCTACACCTTC.

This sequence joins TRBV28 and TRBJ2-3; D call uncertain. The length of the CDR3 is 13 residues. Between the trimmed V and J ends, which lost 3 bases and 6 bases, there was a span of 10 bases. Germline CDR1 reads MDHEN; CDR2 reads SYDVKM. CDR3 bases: TGTGCCAGCAGTTTCCCAAATGGGGATACGCAGTATTTT. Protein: CASSFPNGDTQYF.

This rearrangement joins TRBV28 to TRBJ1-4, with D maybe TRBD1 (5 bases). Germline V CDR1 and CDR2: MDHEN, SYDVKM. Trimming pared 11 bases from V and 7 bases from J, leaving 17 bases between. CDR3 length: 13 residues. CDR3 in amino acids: CAARGGLAEKLFF. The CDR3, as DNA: TGTGCCGCGAGGGGTGGGTTAGCTGAAAAACTGTTTTTT.

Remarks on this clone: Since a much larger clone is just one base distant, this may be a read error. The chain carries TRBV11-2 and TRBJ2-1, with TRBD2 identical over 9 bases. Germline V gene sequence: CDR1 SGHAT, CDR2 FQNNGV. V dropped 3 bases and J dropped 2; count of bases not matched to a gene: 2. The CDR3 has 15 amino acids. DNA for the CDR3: TGTGCCAGCAGCTTCTCTAGCGGGGCCTACAATGAGCAGTTCTTC. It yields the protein CASSFSSGAYNEQFF.

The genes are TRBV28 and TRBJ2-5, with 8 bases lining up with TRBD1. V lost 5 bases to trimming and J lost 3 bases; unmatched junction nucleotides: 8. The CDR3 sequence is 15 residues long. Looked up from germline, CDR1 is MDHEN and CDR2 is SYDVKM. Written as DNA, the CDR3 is TGTGCCAGCAGTCCCCCGACAGGGGTGGAAGAGACCCAGTACTTC. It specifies CASSPPTGVEETQYF.

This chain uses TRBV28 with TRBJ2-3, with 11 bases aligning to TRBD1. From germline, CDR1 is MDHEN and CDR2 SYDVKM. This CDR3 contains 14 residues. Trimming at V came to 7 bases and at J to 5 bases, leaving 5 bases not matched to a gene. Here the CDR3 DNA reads TGTGCCAGCAAGCGGACAGGGGGCGAAGATACGCAGTATTTT. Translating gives CASKRTGGEDTQYF.